What follows is one T cell receptor beta chain and its context. Antigen unknown. The CDR3 spans 13 residues. The V end was cut by 0 bases, the J end by 8 bases, with 10 bases between. Axillary draining lymph nodes of breast cancer patients supplied the node samples. TCRdb analysed the multiplex PCR reads with MiXCR anew, one entry per CDR3 protein. The data contain about 230,000 distinct CDR3 sequences, around 32% of them seen just once; the ten biggest clones take up 1.1% to 1.5%. The data were obtained in a study of breast tumors, draining lymph nodes, adjacent tissues. Study-level results: Luminal-like breast cancer showed significantly greater tumor-nontumor repertoire similarity than basal-like breast cancer did. Tumors had less TCR diversity than lymph nodes, more than nontumor tissue. Data fit most tumor T cells coming from lymph node, expanding in tumor.

The sample consisted of axillary lymph node tissue. This sequence originates from a female donor with breast cancer. Some clones in this sample may be carry-over from other donors' samples. This chain links TRBV12-3 or TRBV12-4 with TRBJ1-2; possibly TRBD1 for D (5 bases). CDR3 DNA sequence: TGTGCCAGCAGTTTAGCGGGGGTAGCGGGCTACACCTTC. Protein product: CASSLAGVAGYTF.